Listed here are 22 T cell receptor beta chains from one sample, sequenced in a study of blood T cell repertoires in COVID-19 (dated by TCRdb to the early 2020s). The library relied on the immunoSEQ multiplex PCR assay. TCRdb obtained this table from immuneACCESS and retained in-frame rearrangements with V and J assigned. These tables miss some clones; where compared with another copy, unresolved V genes account for less than half of the shortfall, and the remainder is unexplained. Within this sample are about 210,000 clones, with 75% to 90% of them counted one time only. About 9.3% of the sample is held by the ten biggest clonotypes. The sequencing sample was made of PBMCs or T cells enriched from blood (not recorded which). The receptor source for this set is a man in his forties or fifties who had recovered from COVID-19.

The chain uses TRBV3-1 (or the pseudogene TRBV3-2) and TRBJ2-7; the match to TRBD2 covers 12 bases. The CDR3 covers 14 residues. With 1 base clipped from V and 9 bases from J, the junction kept 4 bases outside the gene matches. CDR1 LGHDT and CDR2 YNNKEL come from the germline V gene (reference sequence). The CDR3 loop reads CASSQGLAGVWQYF. CDR3 in DNA: TGTGCCAGCAGCCAAGGACTAGCGGGAGTTTGGCAGTACTTC.

The J gene is TRBJ2-3, the V gene TRBV7-9; D might be TRBD1 (5 bases). This CDR3 has 16 residues. Between the trimmed V and J ends, which lost 5 bases and 0 bases, there was a span of 15 bases. CDR1 is SEHNR and CDR2 is FQNEAQ in the germline V gene (reference sequence). For the CDR3, the DNA is TGTGCCAGCAGCGTTAGCAGACAGACGAGCACAGATACGCAGTATTTT. Translating it yields CASSVSRQTSTDTQYF. The full variable domain, its missing parts supplied by reference TRBV7-9 and TRBJ2-3, is DTGVSQNPRHKITKRGQNVTFRCDPISEHNRLYWYRQTLGQGPEFLTYFQNEAQLEKSRLLSDRFSAERPKGSFSTLEIQRTEQGDSAMYLCASSVSRQTSTDTQYFGPGTRLTVL.

The V call is TRBV14, the J call TRBJ2-1; D possibly corresponds to TRBD2 (6 bases). The CDR3 runs to 17 residues. V was cut by 6 bases and J by 3 bases, with 21 bases left in between. The germline CDR1 and CDR2 sequences are SGHDN and FVKESK. As DNA, the CDR3 is TGTGCCAGCAGATGGGAGGAAGGGACTGGATTCTACAATGAGCAGTTCTTC. Its protein product is CASRWEEGTGFYNEQFF.

The chain joins TRBV3-1 (or the pseudogene TRBV3-2) to TRBJ1-1; TRBD1 is a possible D gene (6 bases). The V gene's germline CDR1 is LGHDT and CDR2 YNNKEL (reference sequence). V shed 4 bases and J shed 0 bases, with 15 bases lying between them. The CDR3 length is 16 residues. The CDR3 spells CASSPEWGRMNTEAFF. The CDR3 DNA sequence: TGTGCCAGCAGCCCCGAGTGGGGGCGCATGAACACTGAAGCTTTCTTT.

To note about this clone: Germline is not matched at one junction end, which may reflect a read error. V usage is TRBV18 and J usage is TRBJ1-1, with a tentative D call TRBD1 (5 bases). CDR1 is KGHSH, CDR2 LQKENI, per germline. The CDR3 has 15 amino acids. CDR3 DNA sequence: TGTGCCAGCTCGCCACGACAGACCCCTAGGACTGAAGCTTTCTTT. Its translation is CASSPRQTPRTEAFF.

The chain carries TRBV10-2 and TRBJ1-5, with D perhaps matching TRBD1 (6 bases). The germline V gene encodes CDR1 WSHSY and CDR2 SAAADI. Trimming stripped 9 bases from V and 3 bases from J, with 21 bases between. The CDR3 runs 16 residues. DNA for the CDR3: TGCGCCAGGTTATCACAGGGTGTTTGGGTCAATCAGCCCCAGCATTTT. Its protein product is CARLSQGVWVNQPQHF.

This clone was seen more than once but under ten times. The J gene is TRBJ1-1, the V gene TRBV5-1; D is ambiguous. Germline V lookup: CDR1 SGHRS, CDR2 YFSETQ. The CDR3 totals 15 residues. With 0 bases removed from V and 5 bases from J, the gap between germline ends came to 14 bases. CDR3 sequence: CASSLGALTTTEAFF. The CDR3 DNA sequence: TGCGCCAGCAGCTTGGGGGCTCTCACCACTACTGAAGCTTTCTTT.

The rearrangement links TRBV19 to TRBJ2-3, with 11 bases fitting TRBD1. The CDR3 spans 15 residues. Germline-derived CDR1 and CDR2 are LNHDA and SQIVND (reference sequence). The trim removed 9 bases at V and 6 bases at J, leaving 11 bases unmatched. Written as DNA, the CDR3 is TGTGCCAGCCAAAACCGGGACAGGGGGATTGATACGCAGTATTTT. As protein: CASQNRDRGIDTQYF.

The chain combines TRBV2 with TRBJ2-2, with 9 bases identical to TRBD2. V gave up 2 bases and J gave up 6 bases; unmatched junction bases: 16. Germline V gene lookup returns CDR1 SNHLY and CDR2 FYNNEI. This CDR3 contains 19 residues. This CDR3 is CASSERGLATKGFSGELFF. In nucleotides, the CDR3 is TGTGCCAGCAGTGAAAGGGGACTAGCCACTAAGGGGTTCTCCGGGGAGCTGTTTTTT.

This clone was seen only a few times. The chain couples TRBV7-9 to TRBJ2-7; no definite D call. Germline CDR1 reads SEHNR; CDR2 reads FQNEAQ (reference sequence). The V gene lost 2 bases and the J gene lost 4 bases, with 3 bases spanning the gap. This CDR3 is built from 11 residues. The CDR3 DNA reads as TGTGCCAGCAGCTTACAGTACGAGCAGTACTTC. Its protein product is CASSLQYEQYF.

The chain couples TRBV18 to TRBJ1-1; D gene uncertain. Per germline, CDR1 KGHSH and CDR2 LQKENI. V was cut by 0 bases and J by 2 bases, with 10 bases left in between. CDR3 length equals 15 residues. The CDR3 protein is CASSPPESHNTEAFF. The DNA for the CDR3 is TGTGCCAGCTCACCACCGGAGTCTCATAACACTGAAGCTTTCTTT. Based on the CDR3 plus reference TRBV18 and TRBJ1-1, the full variable domain is NAGVMQNPRHLVRRRGQEARLRCSPMKGHSHVYWYRQLPEEGLKFMVYLQKENIIDESGMPKERFSAEFPKEGPSILRIQQVVRGDSAAYFCASSPPESHNTEAFFGQGTRLTVV.

In this sample, this clone turned up a few times. The chain joins TRBV3-1 (or the pseudogene TRBV3-2) to TRBJ2-7, with 12 nucleotides matching TRBD1. Trimming cost V 3 bases and J 5 bases; bases outside gene matches: 5. The germline gives CDR1 LGHDT, CDR2 YNNKEL (reference sequence). The CDR3 extends over 15 amino acids. The CDR3 loop reads CASSHTGTGGDEQYF. The DNA for the CDR3 is TGTGCCAGCAGCCATACCGGGACAGGGGGCGACGAGCAGTACTTC.

In DNA form, the CDR3 reads TGTGCCAGCAGCCCCACAGCCCCCGGGAGGGCAGATACGCAGTATTTT. Amino acid sequence: CASSPTAPGRADTQYF. J is TRBJ2-3 and V is TRBV14; 8 bases match TRBD2. The CDR3 extends over 16 amino acids. With V trimmed by 4 bases and J by 4 bases, 10 bases remained unmatched. The germline V gene encodes CDR1 SGHDN and CDR2 FVKESK.

The gene calls are TRBV5-6 and TRBJ1-2, with TRBD1 as a possible D gene (5 bases). CDR3 length: 15 residues. CDR1 and CDR2 (germline): SGHDT, YYEEEE. V dropped 2 bases and J dropped 5 bases, with 16 bases sitting between them. The CDR3 DNA sequence: TGTGCCAGCAGCTTTGCAGCGTCCCGGGGGTATGGCTACACCTTC. Encoded protein: CASSFAASRGYGYTF.

The chain has TRBV18 and TRBJ1-2; possible D gene TRBD1, 5 bases. In germline, CDR1 is KGHSH, CDR2 LQKENI. This CDR3 has 13 residues. The V end lost 3 bases, the J end lost 4 bases, and 9 bases lay between the germline ends. CDR3: CASSPEGSYGYTF. CDR3 nucleotide sequence: TGTGCCAGCTCACCGGAGGGGAGCTATGGCTACACCTTC.

This rearrangement joins TRBV7-6 to TRBJ2-6; possibly TRBD1 for D (5 bases). Germline values: CDR1 SGHVS, CDR2 FNYEAQ. Deletions cut 5 bases from V and 0 bases from J, with 14 bases between. The CDR3 is 17 amino acids. CDR3 protein: CASSTAAGPSGANVLTF. The CDR3 DNA is TGTGCCAGCAGCACAGCAGCAGGGCCCTCTGGGGCCAACGTCCTGACTTTC.

The chain combines TRBV11-2 with TRBJ1-1, with TRBD1 matching 8 bases. The junction had 12 bases not matched to a gene; V was cut back by 5 bases and J by 7 bases. CDR3 length: 15 amino acids. CDR1 and CDR2 (germline): SGHAT, FQNNGV. The CDR3 here is CASSIGQGSFYEAFF. CDR3 DNA: TGTGCCAGCAGCATAGGACAGGGAAGCTTTTATGAAGCTTTCTTT.

CDR3 in amino acids: CASSESVVYGYTF. The DNA of the CDR3 is TGTGCCAGCAGTGAATCCGTTGTCTATGGCTACACCTTC. The chain joins TRBV2 to TRBJ1-2; D is undetermined. Germline V lookup: CDR1 SNHLY, CDR2 FYNNEI. V lost 2 bases and J 4 bases, leaving 8 bases between the germline ends. The CDR3 length is 13 residues. The full variable domain, in which reference TRBV2 and TRBJ1-2 provide the parts outside the CDR3, is EPEVTQTPSHQVTQMGQEVILRCVPISNHLYFYWYRQILGQKVEFLVSFYNNEISEKSEIFDDQFSVERPDGSNFTLKIRSTKLEDSAMYFCASSESVVYGYTFGSGTRLTVV.

This clone showed up just once. This chain uses TRBV19 with TRBJ2-6; D is unresolved. The germline gives CDR1 LNHDA, CDR2 SQIVND (reference sequence). V was cut by 9 bases and J by 0 bases, with 9 bases left in between. CDR3 length equals 14 residues. The CDR3 region is CASSADSGANVLTF. CDR3 sequence (DNA): TGTGCCAGCTCGGCGGACTCTGGGGCCAACGTCCTGACTTTC.

This clone was detected ten times or more. V and J are TRBV7-9 and TRBJ1-2; D uncertain. The CDR3 has 11 amino acids. Between the trimmed V and J ends, which lost 8 bases and 4 bases, there was a span of 8 bases. Germline CDR1 reads SEHNR; CDR2 reads FQNEAQ (reference sequence). DNA of the CDR3: TGTGCCAGCCCCGGTAGCTATGGCTACACCTTC. Its translation: CASPGSYGYTF.

This chain links TRBV5-1 with TRBJ2-3, with 7 bases fitting TRBD2. Germline CDR1 reads SGHRS; CDR2 reads YFSETQ. J was trimmed by 6 bases and V by 7 bases; bases with no gene match: 17. This CDR3 spans 16 amino acids. The CDR3 is CASGRTSGTPGDTQYF. In DNA, the CDR3 is TGCGCCAGCGGACGCACCAGCGGGACGCCGGGGGATACGCAGTATTTT. Looking up the rest from reference TRBV5-1 and TRBJ2-3 gives the full variable domain: KAGVTQTPRYLIKTRGQQVTLSCSPISGHRSVSWYQQTPGQGLQFLFEYFSETQRNKGNFPGRFSGRQFSNSRSEMNVSTLELGDSALYLCASGRTSGTPGDTQYFGPGTRLTVL.

The CDR3 here is CASSLRRTRSYNEQFF. Written as DNA, the CDR3 is TGTGCCAGCAGCCTAAGACGGACTCGCTCCTACAATGAGCAGTTCTTC. This chain links TRBV7-2 with TRBJ2-1, with D perhaps matching TRBD2 (5 bases). This CDR3 spans 16 amino acids. The V end was cut by 5 bases, the J end by 0 bases, with 14 bases between. CDR1 and CDR2 from the germline V gene are SGHTA and FQGNSA.